This TCR beta chain was observed in a study of shared clonotypes between healthy human individuals (dated by TCRdb to 2018 to 2021). About the full investigation: Two women and a few men aged 18 to 49 years were included in the cohort. Per donor, three plates each were used for CD4 naive and CD4 memory, two for CD8 naive, and one for CD8 memory. Per donor, leukapheresis produced somewhere between about 0.8 and 9 billion PBMCs. To increase sequencing depth and limit assay-specific biases, TCR repertoire library preparation and sequencing were carried out by different laboratories using diverse techniques. The study deeply sequenced blood TCR repertoires of about 5 healthy adults to estimate repertoire size and the extent of clonotype sharing between individuals.

CD8 naive samples were obtained by positive selection for CCR7 among CD45RO-negative cells, yielding a CD45RA+CCR7+ population from which TemRA cells were excluded. The donors were healthy, HIV-negative adults with no recently reported acute infections or vaccinations. Every donor was a Caucasian adult living in Nashville, Tennessee, USA. After blood collection by leukapheresis, PBMCs were isolated using Ficoll-Histopaque density gradient centrifugation and then cryopreserved in the vapor phase of liquid nitrogen. Analytical flow cytometry was used to check the purity and quantity of every magnetically sorted T cell population. Genomic DNA was isolated from every sorted fraction and measured by UV absorbance on a Nanodrop 2000c. Findings and caveats that apply to the study as a whole: Approximately 5% of naive CD4, around 3.5% of naive CD8, approximately 2.2% of memory CD4, and approximately 0.4% of memory CD8 clonotypes were shared across four donors. Larger estimated clonotype richness was generally found for naive subsets than for memory subsets. Because the study included only a small number of donors, the genetic and exposure-history diversity represented was limited. Incomplete sequencing was indicated by rarefaction of sorted-subset datasets, despite the large sequencing depth. Pairwise subsampling led to the expectation that sequencing depth would affect the degree of clonotype sharing among donors. Compared with non-shared clonotypes, clonotypes shared by all four sorted-subset donors had higher generation probabilities. Sampling was restricted to blood, and TCR repertoires in tissues likely differ from the TCR repertoires found in blood.

The CDR3 starts with the cysteine, ends with the phenylalanine, and has 15 residues. Of the read, only the CDR3 DNA is kept; its 45 bases are in frame from base 1. In the germline V gene (reference sequence), CDR1 corresponds to GTSNPN and CDR2 to SVGIG. Worth noting for this clone: Its antigen remains unidentified. No base qualities exist here, and no much larger clone lies one base off it.

Using the deep immunoSEQ assay, multiplex PCR amplified TCR CDR3 regions from genomic DNA. For each cell subset, the extracted genomic DNA was distributed evenly across all wells of several immunoSEQ 96-well plates, and each plate served as one replicate. For sorted subsets, about 0.2 ug genomic DNA, equal to about 30,000 T cell genomes, was loaded into each replicate PCR. The purified libraries were quantified using a Qubit 3.0 fluorometer, sized with a Bioanalyzer 2100, and then quantified again using the KAPA Library Quantification kit. Every immunoSEQ 96-well plate was sequenced on a dedicated single-read 150-cycle Illumina NextSeq 550 flow cell. As for how the authors treated the data: Because the immunoSEQ output held only junctional sequences and lacked quality scores, the filtering could not match the filtering applied to full-length reads. Sequences were annotated with PyIR, a Python wrapper for IgBLAST v1.9, using IMGT germline references to assign V/J genes and CDR3. Any read was removed if the V/J assignment was weak (E-value above 1e-6), the CDR3 was missing, or the read contained stop codons, out-of-frame junctions, or ambiguous translated residues. V3J clonotypes were defined by identical inferred V gene, J gene, and CDR3 amino acid sequence. Percentage overlap between repertoires was computed as shared unique clonotypes divided by the size of the smaller repertoire. Richness of each repertoire was evaluated using RTK rarefaction, the Chao1 estimator, and Recon v2.1 estimates of unobserved clonotypes. OLGA was used to compute generation probabilities for all TCRbeta clonotypes that the gDNA method yielded from several donors. The table comes from immuneACCESS by way of TCRdb, which keeps in-frame sequences with V and J called. Part of the clones is missing from these tables; in studies checked, under half for an unresolved V gene and the rest for unknown reasons. V, J and clone size are taken as reported in that table, and D and trimming were inferred from the DNA itself. This sample is represented by some 1,900,000 clones; about 95% of them were singletons. The top ten clonotypes cover roughly 1.2% of the sample.

The sample consisted of naive CD8+ T cells sorted from blood. The sample's cell subset or site label is to be understood as: CD45RA+CCR7+. This receptor was taken from a man between 18 and 29 years old in good health. Recombination connected TRBV30 to TRBJ2-5; TRBD2 is perhaps the D gene, given 6 matching bases. The J call may be faulty, since TRBJ2-7 better matches the DNA end. The DNA reads as follows: TGTGCCTGGAGTGTACCCCCGGAGGGCGCCTACGAGCAGTACTTC. Translated, this is CAWSVPPEGAYEQYF.